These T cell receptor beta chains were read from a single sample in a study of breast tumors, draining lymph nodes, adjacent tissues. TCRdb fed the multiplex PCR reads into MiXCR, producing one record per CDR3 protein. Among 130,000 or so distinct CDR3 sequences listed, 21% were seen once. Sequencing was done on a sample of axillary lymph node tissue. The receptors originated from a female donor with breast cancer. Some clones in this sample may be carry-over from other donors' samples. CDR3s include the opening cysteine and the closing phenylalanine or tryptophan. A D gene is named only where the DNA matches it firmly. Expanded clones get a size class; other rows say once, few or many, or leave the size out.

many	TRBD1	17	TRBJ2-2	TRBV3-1	TGTGCCAGCAGCCAAGAGAGGACAGGGGGTCGTACCGGGGAGCTGTTTTTT	CASSQERTGGRTGELFF
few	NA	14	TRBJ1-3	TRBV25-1	TGTGCCAGCAGTGAAATGGGGGGCCGAAACACCGTATATTTT	CASSEMGGRNTVYF
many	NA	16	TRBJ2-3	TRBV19	TGTGCCAGTAGTATAGGGTTCGGGGGAAGGGCAGATACGCAGTATTTT	CASSIGFGGRADTQYF
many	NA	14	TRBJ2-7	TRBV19	TGTGCCAGTAGTCCCGCCGGGGGCTCCTACGAGCAGTACTTC	CASSPAGGSYEQYF
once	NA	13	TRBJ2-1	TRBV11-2	TGTGCCAGCAGCCACGTTCAGGACAATGAGCAGCTCTTC	CASSHVQDNEQLF
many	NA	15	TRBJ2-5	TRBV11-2	TGTGCCAGCAGCTTAGGCGGCAGCCCCCAAGAGACCCAGTACTTC	CASSLGGSPQETQYF
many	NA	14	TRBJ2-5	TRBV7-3	TGTGCCAGCAGCTTAATGGAAGGCTCCGAGACCCAGTACTTC	CASSLMEGSETQYF
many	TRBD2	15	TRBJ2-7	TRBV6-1	TGTGCCAGCGGACGATTATTGGGGGGGATTTACGAGCAGTACTTC	CASGRLLGGIYEQYF
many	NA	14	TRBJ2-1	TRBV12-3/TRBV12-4	TGTGCCAGCAGCCCAGGGGCAACCTACAATGAGCAGTTCTTC	CASSPGATYNEQFF
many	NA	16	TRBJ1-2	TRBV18	TGTGCCAGCTCACCATCTGGCAGGGGCCGAGGCTATGGCTACACCTTC	CASSPSGRGRGYGYTF
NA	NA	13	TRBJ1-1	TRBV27	TGTGCCAGCAGTTTATCGAGGAACACTGAAGCTTTCTTT	CASSLSRNTEAFF
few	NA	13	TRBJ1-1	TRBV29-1	TGCAGCGTTGCCTTGAGGCGGGACACTGAAGCTTTCTTT	CSVALRRDTEAFF
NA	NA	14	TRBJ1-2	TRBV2	TGTGCCAGCAGGGCGGGGCCCCGCAGGGCGGGCTACACCTTC	CASRAGPRRAGYTF
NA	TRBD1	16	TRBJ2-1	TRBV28	TGTGCCAGCAGTTTACCCGGGACAGGCAACTACAATGAGCAGTTCTTC	CASSLPGTGNYNEQFF
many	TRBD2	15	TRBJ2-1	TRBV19	TGTGCCAGTAGTTTGCGGGAGCGGGGAAAAAATGAGCAGTTCTTC	CASSLRERGKNEQFF
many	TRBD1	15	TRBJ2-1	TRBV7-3	TGTGCCAGCAGCTTCGGGACAGGTTCCTACAATGAGCAGTTCTTC	CASSFGTGSYNEQFF
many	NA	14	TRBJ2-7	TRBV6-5	TGTGCCAGCCACCCCGCGGGGAGCTCCTACGAGCAGTACTTC	CASHPAGSSYEQYF
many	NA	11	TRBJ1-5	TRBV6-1	TGTGCCAGCAGTGAAAACGGGCCCCAGCATTTT	CASSENGPQHF
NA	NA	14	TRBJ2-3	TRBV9	TGTGCCAGCAGCGTAGGCTGGGGCCCAGATACGCAGTATTTT	CASSVGWGPDTQYF
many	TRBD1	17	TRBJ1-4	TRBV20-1	TGCAGTGCTACCGGGACAGGGGGGGCGGGGGCTAATGAAAAACTGTTTTTT	CSATGTGGAGANEKLFF
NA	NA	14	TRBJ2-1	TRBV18	TGTGCCAGCTCACCCGGACGGATCGCTAATGAGCAGTTCTTC	CASSPGRIANEQFF
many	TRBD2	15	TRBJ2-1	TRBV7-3	TGTGCCAGCAGCTCGGGACTAGCGGAGGTTGGTGAGCAGTTCTTC	CASSSGLAEVGEQFF
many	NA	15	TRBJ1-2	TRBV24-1	TGTGCCACCAGTGACTCGCGGACGGAGAACTATGGCTACACCTTC	CATSDSRTENYGYTF
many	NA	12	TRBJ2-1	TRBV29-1	TGCAGCGTTGAATGGGGAAACAATGAGCAGTTCTTC	CSVEWGNNEQFF
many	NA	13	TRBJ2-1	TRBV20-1	TGCAGCGTACCTGATGGGCTTCTCAATGAGCAGTTCTTC	CSVPDGLLNEQFF
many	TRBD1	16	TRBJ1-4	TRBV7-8	TGTGCCAGCAGCTCCCAATGGGACAGGGTTGGCGAAAAACTGTTTTTT	CASSSQWDRVGEKLFF
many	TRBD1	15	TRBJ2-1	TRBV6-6	TGTGCCAGCAGCAAAACAGGGGTATCCTACAATGAGCAGTTCTTC	CASSKTGVSYNEQFF
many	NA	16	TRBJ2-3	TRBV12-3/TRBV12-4	TGTGCCAGCAGTTTCAGTGGGACACCCAGCACAGATACGCAGTATTTT	CASSFSGTPSTDTQYF
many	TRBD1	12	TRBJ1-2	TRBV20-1	TGCAGTGCTTCACAGGGGGACTATGGCTACACCTTC	CSASQGDYGYTF
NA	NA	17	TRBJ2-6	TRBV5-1	TGCGCCAGCAGCTTGGCCGGGTTGGGATCCGGGGCCAGCGTCCTGACTTTC	CASSLAGLGSGASVLTF
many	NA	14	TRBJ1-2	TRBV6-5	TGTGCCAGCAGTCCGGGGGGACATCACTATGGCTACACCTTC	CASSPGGHHYGYTF
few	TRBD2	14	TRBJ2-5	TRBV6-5	TGTGCCAGCAGCTCCTTTAGCGGGAGTGAGACCCAGTACTTC	CASSSFSGSETQYF
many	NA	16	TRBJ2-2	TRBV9	TGTGCCAGCAGCGTAGGAGGGCGGGGGAACACCGGGGAGCTGTTTTTT	CASSVGGRGNTGELFF
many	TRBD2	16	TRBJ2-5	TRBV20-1	TGCAGTGCCGACCCTTCTAGGACTAGCGGAGGAGAGACCCAGTACTTC	CSADPSRTSGGETQYF
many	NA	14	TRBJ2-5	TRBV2	TGTGCCAGCAGTGAACAAGGGTACGAAGAGACCCAGTACTTC	CASSEQGYEETQYF
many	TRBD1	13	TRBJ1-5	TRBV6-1	TGTGCCAGCAGTGAGACAGGGGATCAGCCCCAGCATTTT	CASSETGDQPQHF
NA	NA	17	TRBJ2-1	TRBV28	TGTGCCAGCAGTCCCGCGGAACGGAGGGCCGATTACAATGAGCAGTTCTTC	CASSPAERRADYNEQFF
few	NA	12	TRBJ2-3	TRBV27	TGTGCCAGCAGGGGACCTGGTGGTACGCAGTATTTT	CASRGPGGTQYF
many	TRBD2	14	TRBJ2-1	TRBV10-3	TGTGCCATCAGTGTCAACGGGAGGGCCGATGAGCAGTTCTTC	CAISVNGRADEQFF
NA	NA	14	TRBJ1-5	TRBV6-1	TGTGCCAGCAGTGAAGTTTCGGAAAATCAGCCCCAGCATTTT	CASSEVSENQPQHF
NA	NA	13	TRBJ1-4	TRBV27	TGTGCCAGCAGCCGTGGGTCCTTGGAGAGACTGTTTTTT	CASSRGSLERLFF
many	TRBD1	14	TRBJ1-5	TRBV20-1	TGCAGTGCACTGGACAGGGTGTCGGTTCAGCCCCAGCATTTT	CSALDRVSVQPQHF
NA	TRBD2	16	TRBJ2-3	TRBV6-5	TGTGCCAGCAGTTCCCGGGGAGCGGGGGGCACAGATACGCAGTATTTT	CASSSRGAGGTDTQYF
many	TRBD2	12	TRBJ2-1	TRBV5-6	TGTGCCAGCAGCCTGACTAGCATTGAGCAGTTCTTC	CASSLTSIEQFF
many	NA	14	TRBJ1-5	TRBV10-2	TGCGCCAGCAGTGAACTGGGCCGAAATCAGCCCCAGCATTTT	CASSELGRNQPQHF
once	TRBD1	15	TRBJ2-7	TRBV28	TGTGCCAGCAGCACGGGGGGACAGGGGGCGGGGGAGCAGTACTTC	CASSTGGQGAGEQYF
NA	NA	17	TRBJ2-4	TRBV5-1	TGCGCCAGCAGCCCGGTGCCGACGGACCTAGCCAAAAACATTCAGTACTTC	CASSPVPTDLAKNIQYF
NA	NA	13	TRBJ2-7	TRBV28	TGTGCCAGCCGTACAGGGTTAGGGTACGAGCAGTACTTC	CASRTGLGYEQYF
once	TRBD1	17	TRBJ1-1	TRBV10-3	TGTGCCATCAGCGCCCGACAGGGTATTAACATGAACACTGAAGCTTTCTTT	CAISARQGINMNTEAFF
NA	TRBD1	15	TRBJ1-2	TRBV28	TGTGCCAGCAGTTTCCCAGGGACAGGGAATCATGGCTACACCTTC	CASSFPGTGNHGYTF
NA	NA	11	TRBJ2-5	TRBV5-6	TGTGCCAGCAGCTTCGCCGCGACCCAGTACTTC	CASSFAATQYF